This TCR beta chain was observed in a study of cytotoxic CD8 clonotypes in ibrutinib-treated CLL. Germline lookup yields CDR1 ENHRY and CDR2 SYGVKD. This CDR3 region has 13 residues. Deletions cut 10 bases from V and 6 bases from J, with 19 bases between. Only in-frame clones appear in the TCRdb table, and some are missing; sequencing was by immunoSEQ multiplex PCR. The profile shows some 140,000 clones, 91% of them singletons. The receptor comes from a human donor with chronic lymphocytic leukemia. The chain links TRBV10-3 to TRBJ2-7; the D gene could be TRBD1 or TRBD2 (6 bases each). Source: PBMCs, taken after 12 months of ibrutinib treatment. CDR3 in DNA: TGTGCCACCACTAGCCTACAGGGTGGCGAGCAGTACTTC. Translating it yields CATTSLQGGEQYF.